This TCR beta chain is drawn from a study of blood T cell repertoires in COVID-19. Study information: Acute-phase and convalescent COVID-19 samples originated in the United States, Italy and Spain.

The germline CDR1 and CDR2 sequences are KGHSH and LQKENI. Trimming shortened V by 3 bases and J by 7 bases, and 13 bases separated the two germline ends. The CDR3 contains 14 residues. Assay used: immunoSEQ multiplex PCR; TCRdb lists only in-frame clones, some missing. The sample records approximately 70,000 clones, under 95% being singletons. This TCR came from an older woman with active COVID-19. The genes are TRBV18 and TRBJ2-1, with D maybe TRBD1 (5 bases). The specimen sequenced was peripheral blood. CDR3 bases: TGTGCCAGCTCACCGCAGGGTAGGGGTAATGAGCAGTTCTTC. Protein: CASSPQGRGNEQFF.